This entry concerns a single TCR beta chain. The source of the sample is a study of shared clonotypes between healthy human individuals. The length of the CDR3 is 15 residues. Trimming took 1 base from V and 5 from J; bases not matched to a gene: 7. Germline loops: CDR1 MDHEN, CDR2 SYDVKM. The CD4+ fraction was divided into a CD45RA+ naive subset and a CD45RA-negative memory subset. Assay: immunoSEQ multiplex PCR; the TCRdb copy retains only in-frame clones and omits some. The data show 1.6 million or so clones, approximately 98.5% seen once. The TCR sequence derives from a man younger than 40 in good health. Sequencing was performed on naive CD4+ T cells sorted from blood. The sample's subset: CD45RA+ positively selected. The chain carries TRBV28 and TRBJ2-7; 8 nucleotides agree with TRBD2. As DNA, the CDR3 is TGTGCCAGCAGTTTATTGGGGACTAGGGGTAACGAGCAGTACTTC. Its protein product is CASSLLGTRGNEQYF.